These T cell receptor beta chains were read from a single sample in a study of glioma-infiltrating T cells after dendritic cell vaccination. Some clones are missing from TCRdb's copy, which holds only in-frame ones; the method was immunoSEQ multiplex PCR. The top ten clones hold 2.1% of a sample with 90,000 to 95,000 clones, about 81% of them seen once. Sequencing used blood, obtained after dendritic cell vaccination. The receptors come from a human donor with glioblastoma. Each CDR3 is given with its conserved first and last residue. Fields, in order: clone size, V gene, J gene, D gene, CDR3 DNA, CDR3 protein. The D gene is left open where the match is weak. Clone size is not always given. Where it is, it says once, few, many or a class for expanded clones.

-	TRBV5-1	TRBJ2-1	-	TGCGCCAGTAGGATGCAGGTCTCCTACAATGAGCAGTTCTTC	CASRMQVSYNEQFF
-	TRBV5-6	TRBJ2-2	TRBD1	TGTGCCAGCAGCTTTTGGGACAGGGGGTCGGGGGAGCTGTTTTTT	CASSFWDRGSGELFF
-	TRBV4-1	TRBJ2-1	TRBD2	TGCGCCAGCAGCTCACCGGGACTAGCTGTACCGCAGTTCTTC	CASSSPGLAVPQFF
-	TRBV2	TRBJ1-5	-	TGTGCCAGCAGAGAGTTTAGCAATCAGCCCCAGCATTTT	CASREFSNQPQHF
-	TRBV5-1	TRBJ2-5	-	TGCGCCAGCAGCGCCGGGGGAGCGGAGGGGACCCAGTACTTC	CASSAGGAEGTQYF
-	TRBV4-1	TRBJ2-7	-	TGCGCCAGCAGCCTTACAGGGGGGGCCTCCTACGAGCAGTACTTC	CASSLTGGASYEQYF
-	TRBV5-1	TRBJ1-2	-	TGCGCCAGCAGCTTGCAGGAACCATATGGCTACACCTTC	CASSLQEPYGYTF
-	TRBV11-3	TRBJ2-1	-	TGTGCCAGCAGCTTAGCCCGGCAGCTAGGAAGGGGCTCCTACAATGAGCAGTTCTTC	CASSLARQLGRGSYNEQFF
-	TRBV7-8	TRBJ2-1	-	TGTGCCAGCAGCCCACGGGATGACCTCCGTGAGCAGTTCTTC	CASSPRDDLREQFF
-	TRBV4-1	TRBJ1-1	-	TGCGCCAGCAGCGGGGGGAGACGGGATGAAGCTTTCTTT	CASSGGRRDEAFF
-	TRBV19	TRBJ2-7	-	TGTGCCAGTAGTATCGTCACAGGGACACACTACGAGCAGTACTTC	CASSIVTGTHYEQYF
-	TRBV23-1	TRBJ2-2	TRBD1	TGCGCCAGCAGTCAATCGACGGACAGGGGCCTGAACACCGGGGAGCTGTTTTTT	CASSQSTDRGLNTGELFF
-	TRBV9	TRBJ2-6	-	TGTGCCAGCAGCGTAGGCGGCTCTGGGGCCAACGTCCTGACTTTC	CASSVGGSGANVLTF
-	TRBV2	TRBJ1-5	TRBD1	TGTGCAAGGTCGACGGGACAGGGGGCTCAGCCCCAGCATTTT	CARSTGQGAQPQHF
few	TRBV6-1	TRBJ1-3	-	TGTGCCAGCAGGCTAAATCAGGATTCTGGAAACACCATATATTTT	CASRLNQDSGNTIYF
-	TRBV19	TRBJ2-7	TRBD1	TGTGCCAGTAGTACCAGACAGGGGGCCTCCTACGAGCAGTACTTC	CASSTRQGASYEQYF
-	TRBV2	TRBJ1-2	TRBD1	TGTGCCAGCAGAGTCAGGGGGCGTTATGGCTACACCTTC	CASRVRGRYGYTF
-	TRBV18	TRBJ1-1	-	TGTGCCAGCTCACCACCGAGTAGCGCTGAAGCTTTCTTT	CASSPPSSAEAFF
-	TRBV30	TRBJ2-2	TRBD2	TGTGCCTGGAGTGTGGGGGGGTTGGGAGGGGAGCTGTTTTTT	CAWSVGGLGGELFF
-	TRBV5-1	TRBJ1-3	-	TGCGCCAGCAGCCGGGACTCTAGCTCTGGAAACACCATATATTTT	CASSRDSSSGNTIYF
-	TRBV4-2	TRBJ1-1	-	TGTGCCAGCAGCCGCAACCGGGATTCAAACACTGAAGCTTTCTTT	CASSRNRDSNTEAFF
-	TRBV19	TRBJ1-5	-	TGTGCCAGTACACAGGTAGACAATCAGCCCCAGCATTTT	CASTQVDNQPQHF
-	TRBV11-3	TRBJ2-1	-	TGTGCCAGCAGCCCGACGTACCCAGGGTATGAGCAGTTCTTC	CASSPTYPGYEQFF
once	TRBV5-1	TRBJ2-7	TRBD2	TGCGCCAGCAGCTTGAAGCTAGCGGGGGGCTCCGTATCCTACGAGCAGTACTTC	CASSLKLAGGSVSYEQYF
-	TRBV6-1	TRBJ1-2	-	TGTGCCAGCAGTGTACAGGGTGGAGATACCTCCTATGGCTACACCTTC	CASSVQGGDTSYGYTF
few	TRBV5-4	TRBJ2-7	-	TGTGCCAGCAGCCCGCACCTGGCGGCCGAGCAGTACTTC	CASSPHLAAEQYF
few	TRBV5-8	TRBJ1-1	-	TGTGCCAGCACAACCAGGGACTTGAACACTGAAGCTTTCTTT	CASTTRDLNTEAFF
-	TRBV29-1	TRBJ2-1	TRBD1	TGCAGCTCCGGGACAGGTTACAATGAGCAGTTCTTC	CSSGTGYNEQFF
-	TRBV19	TRBJ2-1	-	TGTGCCAGTAGTAAGCGGAGGGGAAGGAATGAGCAGTTCTTC	CASSKRRGRNEQFF
-	TRBV27	TRBJ2-5	TRBD1	TGTGCCAGCAGTAAGACAGGGAAGGAGACCCAGTACTTC	CASSKTGKETQYF
-	TRBV5-6	TRBJ1-4	-	TGTGCCAGCAGCTATACAGGGAGAGGGGTAGGGGAAAAACTGTTTTTT	CASSYTGRGVGEKLFF
few	TRBV7-2	TRBJ1-2	-	TGTGCCAGCAGCTCCGTCGGTTTCTATGGCTACACCTTC	CASSSVGFYGYTF
-	TRBV30	TRBJ2-6	-	TGTGCCTGGAGGTACTCTGGGGCCAACGTCCTGACTTTC	CAWRYSGANVLTF
-	TRBV6-5	TRBJ2-5	TRBD1	TGTGCCAGCAGCTCCGGGACAGGGTTTGAGACCCAGTACTTC	CASSSGTGFETQYF
-	TRBV13	TRBJ2-1	TRBD1	TGTGCCAGCACCAAAGGGGAGACAGGGGCAGGAGAGCAGTTCTTC	CASTKGETGAGEQFF
-	TRBV6-6	TRBJ2-1	-	TGTGCCAGCAGTTCGAGCGGAGGGAATTTTGAGCAGTTCTTC	CASSSSGGNFEQFF
-	TRBV30	TRBJ2-5	TRBD1	TGTGCCTGGAATTTTGGGGACAGGGAAGAGACCCAGTACTTC	CAWNFGDREETQYF
-	TRBV2	TRBJ2-2	TRBD2	TGTGCCAGCAGTGAGGGGCTAGCGGCGAGGGTAGGCGGGGAGCTGTTTTTT	CASSEGLAARVGGELFF
-	TRBV7-2	TRBJ1-4	TRBD1	TGTGCCAGCAGCACAGACAGGGAAGGTGAAAAACTGTTTTTT	CASSTDREGEKLFF
-	TRBV6-5	TRBJ1-2	TRBD1	TGTGCCAGCAGTTACGGGACAGGACCCTTCAACTATGGCTACACCTTC	CASSYGTGPFNYGYTF
-	TRBV6-1	TRBJ2-4	-	TGTGCCAGCAGTGAAGGAACGGGAGAGTACAAAAACATTCAGTACTTC	CASSEGTGEYKNIQYF
-	TRBV19	TRBJ1-5	TRBD1	TGTGCCAGTAGTATAAGTCAGGGGGCGCATAGCAATCAGCCCCAGCATTTT	CASSISQGAHSNQPQHF
-	TRBV19	TRBJ2-6	-	TGTGCCAGTAGTAGTTCATCCTACTCTGGGGCCAACGTCCTGACTTTC	CASSSSSYSGANVLTF
few	TRBV18	TRBJ2-7	TRBD1	TGTGCCAGCTCACCTGCGGCAGGGGGCGGCTACGAGCAGTACTTC	CASSPAAGGGYEQYF
-	TRBV2	TRBJ2-2	TRBD1	TGTGCCAGCAACCAACCGGGACAGGGGGTCGCCGGGGAGCTGTTTTTT	CASNQPGQGVAGELFF
few	TRBV6-5	TRBJ1-2	TRBD1	TGTGCCAGCAGCAGTACAGGGGCAGTTTGCTTC	CASSSTGAVCF
-	TRBV5-6	TRBJ1-1	-	TGTGCCAGCAGCTTAAGGCAGGGCAGCACTGAAGCTTTCTTT	CASSLRQGSTEAFF
-	TRBV6-1	TRBJ2-3	TRBD1	TGTGCCAGCAGTGAAGGGACAGGGGGCGCGGGGACGCAGTATTTT	CASSEGTGGAGTQYF
-	TRBV19	TRBJ1-2	-	TGTGCCAGTAGCCGCCTTCAGGGGTACTACACCTTC	CASSRLQGYYTF
-	TRBV15	TRBJ2-1	TRBD2	TGTGCCACCAGCCCGAACCGAGGACTAGCGGGAGGGCGTGAGCAGTTCTTC	CATSPNRGLAGGREQFF
-	TRBV6-6	TRBJ2-5	TRBD1	TGTGCCACCCAAGGGGGAACAGGGGGCGGGTCGGAGACCCAGTACTTC	CATQGGTGGGSETQYF